A selection of T cell receptor beta chains follows, all from one sample in a study of shared clonotypes between healthy human individuals. Method: immunoSEQ multiplex PCR; TCRdb's copy keeps in-frame clones and lacks some. The sample carries some 2 million clones, 85% to 95% recorded once. Material: naive CD8+ T cells sorted from blood. Receptor source: a man younger than 35 in good health. Each CDR3 is given with its conserved first and last residue. The order of the fields is J gene, D gene, V gene, CDR3 protein, CDR3 DNA. A D gene is named only where the DNA matches it firmly.

j_gene: TRBJ2-4
d_gene: NA
v_gene: TRBV7-2
CDR3aa: CASSLDVKNIQYF
CDR3nt: TGTGCCAGCAGCTTAGATGTCAAAAACATTCAGTACTTC

j_gene: TRBJ2-5
d_gene: TRBD2
v_gene: TRBV18
CDR3aa: CASSPAASGVTGETQYF
CDR3nt: TGTGCCAGCTCACCAGCGGCTAGCGGGGTCACGGGGGAGACCCAGTACTTC

j_gene: TRBJ2-1
d_gene: TRBD2
v_gene: TRBV29-1
CDR3aa: CSVEMFGSGDGGEFF
CDR3nt: TGCAGCGTTGAGATGTTCGGGAGCGGGGACGGGGGAGAGTTCTTC

j_gene: TRBJ2-7
d_gene: NA
v_gene: TRBV28
CDR3aa: CARKVTGSYEQYF
CDR3nt: TGTGCCAGGAAAGTCACAGGGTCCTACGAGCAGTACTTC

j_gene: TRBJ2-2
d_gene: TRBD2
v_gene: TRBV4-3
CDR3aa: CASSQVLAGIDTGELFF
CDR3nt: TGCGCCAGCAGCCAAGTGCTAGCGGGGATCGACACCGGGGAGCTGTTTTTT

j_gene: TRBJ2-7
d_gene: NA
v_gene: TRBV6-6
CDR3aa: CASSYSVAGYEQYF
CDR3nt: TGTGCCAGCAGTTACTCGGTGGCGGGATACGAGCAGTACTTC

j_gene: TRBJ2-3
d_gene: NA
v_gene: TRBV7-8
CDR3aa: CASSSGTLSTDTQYF
CDR3nt: TGTGCCAGCAGCTCCGGGACTTTGAGCACAGATACGCAGTATTTT

j_gene: TRBJ1-3
d_gene: NA
v_gene: TRBV30
CDR3aa: CACPRGNTIYF
CDR3nt: TGTGCCTGCCCCCGAGGAAACACCATATATTTT

j_gene: TRBJ1-2
d_gene: TRBD1
v_gene: TRBV5-8
CDR3aa: CASSLATGGSYGYTF
CDR3nt: TGTGCCAGCAGCTTGGCGACAGGGGGAAGCTATGGCTACACCTTC

j_gene: TRBJ2-3
d_gene: TRBD2
v_gene: TRBV14
CDR3aa: CASSQDILGLADTDTQYF
CDR3nt: TGTGCCAGCAGCCAAGATATCTTGGGACTAGCGGACACAGATACGCAGTATTTT

j_gene: TRBJ2-7
d_gene: NA
v_gene: TRBV7-9
CDR3aa: CASSDGSYEQYF
CDR3nt: TGTGCCAGCAGTGACGGGTCCTACGAGCAGTACTTC

j_gene: TRBJ1-1
d_gene: NA
v_gene: TRBV2
CDR3aa: CASSEPVGDMNTEAFF
CDR3nt: TGTGCCAGCAGTGAACCTGTCGGGGATATGAACACTGAAGCTTTCTTT

j_gene: TRBJ2-2
d_gene: NA
v_gene: TRBV4-1
CDR3aa: CASSQEPGDTGELFF
CDR3nt: TGCGCCAGCAGCCAAGAACCAGGGGACACCGGGGAGCTGTTTTTT

j_gene: TRBJ2-7
d_gene: TRBD1
v_gene: TRBV29-1
CDR3aa: CSATGQGAYEQYF
CDR3nt: TGCAGCGCCACGGGACAGGGGGCCTACGAGCAGTACTTC

j_gene: TRBJ2-5
d_gene: NA
v_gene: TRBV5-1
CDR3aa: CASKGIETQYF
CDR3nt: TGCGCCAGCAAAGGAATAGAGACCCAGTACTTC